This TCR beta chain was recorded in a study of memory CD4+ T cells and cytomegalovirus serostatus. Method: immunoSEQ multiplex PCR; TCRdb's copy keeps in-frame clones and lacks some. The repertoire holds approximately 53,000 clones, with 78% as singletons. The sort gate was single viable CD3+CD4+CD8-CD45RO+ cells for memory CD4+ T cells. Serostatus was set by detecting CMV pp150, pp28, p38, p52 IgG. Germline assignment: CDR1 SGHDN and CDR2 FVKESK. Trimming cost V 4 bases and J 3 bases; bases outside gene matches: 6. CDR3 length: 14 amino acids. Sequencing used memory CD4+ T cells from blood. The chain employs TRBV14 and TRBJ2-7; the match to TRBD2 covers 7 bases. The clonotype originates from an adult in good health and CMV-seronegative. This chain's CDR3 is CASSPSGVRYEQYF. CDR3 DNA: TGTGCCAGCAGCCCAAGCGGGGTCCGCTACGAGCAGTACTTC.